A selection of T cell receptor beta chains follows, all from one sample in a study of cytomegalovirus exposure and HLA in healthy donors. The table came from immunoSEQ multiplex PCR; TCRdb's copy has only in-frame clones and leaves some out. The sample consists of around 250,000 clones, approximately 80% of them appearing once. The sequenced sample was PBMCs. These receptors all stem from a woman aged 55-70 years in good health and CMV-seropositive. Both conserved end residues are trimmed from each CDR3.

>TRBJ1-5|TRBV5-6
ASSLPNLDRGQPQH
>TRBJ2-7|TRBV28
ASRGQVDTPSYEQY
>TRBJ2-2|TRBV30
AWTPLDRENGELF
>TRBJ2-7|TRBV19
ASSVTLGLAGALEQY
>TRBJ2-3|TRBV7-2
ASRRGLNFTDTQY
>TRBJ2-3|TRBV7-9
SSRPGLAGAIDTQY
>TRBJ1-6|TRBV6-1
ARQKGQGGGPLH
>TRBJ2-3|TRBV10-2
ASRTSGYTDTQY
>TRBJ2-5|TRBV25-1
ASRETPETQY
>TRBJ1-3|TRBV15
ATSSNSGNTIY
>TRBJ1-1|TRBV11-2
ASSLIPGQVTEAF
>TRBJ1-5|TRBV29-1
SASGNNQPQH
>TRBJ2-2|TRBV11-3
ASSLGGSGGTGELF
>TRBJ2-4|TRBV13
ASSQTVGIQY
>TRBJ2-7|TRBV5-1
ASSTGTGGSYEQY
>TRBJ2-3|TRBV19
ASSNRGSPGDTQY
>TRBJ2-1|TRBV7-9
ASSLAGGRADEQF